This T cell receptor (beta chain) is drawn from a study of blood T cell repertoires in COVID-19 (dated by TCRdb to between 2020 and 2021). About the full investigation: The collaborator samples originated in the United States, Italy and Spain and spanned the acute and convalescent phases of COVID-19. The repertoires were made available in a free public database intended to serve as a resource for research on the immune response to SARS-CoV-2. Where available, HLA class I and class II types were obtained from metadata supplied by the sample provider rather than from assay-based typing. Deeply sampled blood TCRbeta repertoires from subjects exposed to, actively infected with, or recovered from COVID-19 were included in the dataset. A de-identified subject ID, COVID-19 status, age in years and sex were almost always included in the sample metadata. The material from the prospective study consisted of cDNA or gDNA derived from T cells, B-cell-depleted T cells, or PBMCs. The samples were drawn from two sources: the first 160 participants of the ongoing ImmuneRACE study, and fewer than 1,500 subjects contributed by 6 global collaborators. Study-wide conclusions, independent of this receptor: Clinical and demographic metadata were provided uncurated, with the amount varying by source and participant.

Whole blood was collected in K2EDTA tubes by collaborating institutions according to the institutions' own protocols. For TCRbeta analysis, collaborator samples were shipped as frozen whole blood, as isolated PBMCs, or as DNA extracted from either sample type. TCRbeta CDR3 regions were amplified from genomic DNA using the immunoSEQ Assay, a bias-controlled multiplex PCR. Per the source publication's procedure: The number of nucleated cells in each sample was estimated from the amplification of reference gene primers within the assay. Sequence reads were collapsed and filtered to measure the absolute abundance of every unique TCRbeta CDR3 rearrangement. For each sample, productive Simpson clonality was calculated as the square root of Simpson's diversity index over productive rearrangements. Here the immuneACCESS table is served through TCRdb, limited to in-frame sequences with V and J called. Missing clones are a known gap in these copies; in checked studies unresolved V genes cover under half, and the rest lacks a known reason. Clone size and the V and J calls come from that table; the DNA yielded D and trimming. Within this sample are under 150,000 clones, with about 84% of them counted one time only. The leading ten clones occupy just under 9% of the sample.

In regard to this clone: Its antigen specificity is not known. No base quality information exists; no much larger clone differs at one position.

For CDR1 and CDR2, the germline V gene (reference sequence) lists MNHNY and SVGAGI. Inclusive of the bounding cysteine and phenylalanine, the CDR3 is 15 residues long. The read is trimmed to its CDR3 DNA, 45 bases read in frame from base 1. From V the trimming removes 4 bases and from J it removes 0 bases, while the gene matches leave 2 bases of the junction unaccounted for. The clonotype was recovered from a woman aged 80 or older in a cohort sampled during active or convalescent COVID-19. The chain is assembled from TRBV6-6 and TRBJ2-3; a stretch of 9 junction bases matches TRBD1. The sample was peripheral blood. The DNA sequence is TGTGCCAGCAGTTTGGGGACAGGGAGCACAGATACGCAGTATTTT. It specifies CASSLGTGSTDTQYF.